The table lists the clone carrying this T cell receptor beta chain with many counts. The PCR ran on 60 Vbeta and 13 Jbeta primers. The assay was immunoSEQ multiplex PCR, and TCRdb's table has in-frame clones only and misses some. The sample comprises about 190,000 clones, 70% to 75% of which are singletons, and over 4% rests with the top ten. This record belongs to a study of cytomegalovirus exposure and HLA in healthy donors. Sequencing used PBMCs. The TCR originated in a young man in good health and CMV-seropositive.

DNA of the CDR3: TGTGCCAGTTCTGACAGGGGGGCGAACACTGAAGCTTTCTTT. Its translation: CASSDRGANTEAFF. The V and J genes are TRBV19 and TRBJ1-1; 9 nucleotides match TRBD1. Looked up from germline, CDR1 is LNHDA and CDR2 is SQIVND (reference sequence). The length of the CDR3 is 14 residues. The ends lost 8 bases at V and 1 base at J; junction bases unmatched: 5.